Presented here are 26 T cell receptor beta chains from one specimen sequenced in a study of blood T cell repertoires in COVID-19 (TCRdb year 2020). The method was the immunoSEQ multiplex PCR assay. TCRdb obtained this table from immuneACCESS and retained in-frame rearrangements with V and J assigned. These tables miss some clones; where compared with another copy, unresolved V genes account for less than half of the shortfall, and the remainder is unexplained. This sample gives 240,000 or so clones in total; 86% of them show up just once. The top ten hold over 9% of the sample. The sample comprised peripheral blood. The receptors shown here come from a man older than 75 with acute or convalescent COVID-19.

This clone has only one observation. This sequence joins TRBV19 and TRBJ1-2; TRBD1 matches at 10 bases. V was pared by 6 bases and J by 3 bases, with 4 bases of the junction left unmatched. This CDR3 contains 14 residues. CDR1 is LNHDA, CDR2 SQIVND, per germline (reference sequence). In DNA form, the CDR3 reads TGTGCCAGTAGCCGGACAGGGGGAGACTATGGCTACACCTTC. Translated, it gives CASSRTGGDYGYTF.

This clone was observed a handful of times. The chain links TRBV12-3 or TRBV12-4 to TRBJ2-1; maybe TRBD2 (6 bases). Trimming removed 11 bases at V and 3 bases at J, with 8 bases between. This CDR3 is built from 11 residues. CDR3 DNA sequence: TGTGCCTCCGGGAGCTACAATGAGCAGTTCTTC. Translation gives CASGSYNEQFF.

This clone has only one observation. The rearrangement uses TRBV3-1 (or the pseudogene TRBV3-2) and TRBJ2-3; D ambiguous. CDR1 and CDR2 from the germline V gene are LGHDT and YNNKEL (reference sequence). Trimming left V 4 bases short and J 1 base short, with 12 bases between. The length of the CDR3 is 15 residues. The CDR3 coding sequence is TGTGCCAGCAGCCCCACTATCAGTGGCACAGATACGCAGTATTTT. It codes for CASSPTISGTDTQYF.

The rearrangement uses TRBV5-1 and TRBJ1-2, with TRBD1 matching over 10 bases. This CDR3 is 15 amino acids long. V lost 7 bases to trimming and J lost 6 bases; unmatched junction nucleotides: 12. Germline V gene sequence: CDR1 SGHRS, CDR2 YFSETQ. For the CDR3, the DNA is TGCGCCAGCGGCCCCATCGGGACAGGGGAAGATGGCTACACCTTC. This encodes CASGPIGTGEDGYTF.

The chain couples TRBV4-3 to TRBJ1-1; D perhaps matches TRBD1 (5 bases). CDR1 is LGHNA, CDR2 YSLEER, per germline. The CDR3 is 13 amino acids. The V gene lost 0 bases and the J gene lost 7 bases, with 9 bases spanning the gap. In nucleotides, the CDR3 is TGCGCCAGCAGCCAAGATGTGGGACTTGAAGCTTTCTTT. Its protein is CASSQDVGLEAFF.

The chain carries TRBV28 and TRBJ1-1; no clear D gene. The V and J ends lost 3 bases and 8 bases respectively, with 16 bases between them. The CDR3 covers 14 residues. CDR1 and CDR2 (germline): MDHEN, SYDVKM. CDR3 bases: TGTGCCAGCAGTTTGGCTCCGGGAGGAACCGAAGCTTTCTTT. This sequence encodes CASSLAPGGTEAFF.

The chain links TRBV7-2 to TRBJ2-2; 10 bases map to TRBD1. The germline gives CDR1 SGHTA, CDR2 FQGNSA. The CDR3 spans 16 residues. Trimming took 5 bases from V and 4 from J; bases not matched to a gene: 7. This CDR3 reads CASSPPGQGSTGELFF. In DNA form, the CDR3 reads TGTGCCAGCAGCCCCCCGGGACAGGGGTCCACCGGGGAGCTGTTTTTT.

This clone was detected only a few times. DNA of the CDR3: TGTGCCAGCAATAGCCTTGTCCCCGTCCGCTATGGCTACACCTTC. It encodes CASNSLVPVRYGYTF. The chain combines TRBV6-5 with TRBJ1-2; D remains unclear. The CDR3 covers 15 residues. CDR1 is MNHEY, CDR2 SVGAGI, per germline. Trimming removed 7 bases at V and 4 bases at J, with 19 bases between.

This chain joins TRBV5-1 and TRBJ1-2; 8 bases fit TRBD1. Germline V lookup: CDR1 SGHRS, CDR2 YFSETQ. V trimming: 0 bases; J trimming: 7 bases; junction bases outside the gene matches: 11. CDR3 size: 16 residues. Here the CDR3 DNA reads TGCGCCAGCAGCTTGGGTTCACCCGACAGGGGAAGTGGCTACACCTTC. It specifies CASSLGSPDRGSGYTF.

A word on this clone: This sample also contains other DNA sequences that code for the same CDR3. The gene calls are TRBV5-4 and TRBJ1-5, with D unresolved. CDR3 length: 15 amino acids. V lost 0 bases and J lost 1, with 8 bases in between. Germline V lookup: CDR1 SGHNT, CDR2 YYREEE (reference sequence). The CDR3 DNA is TGTGCCAGCAGCTTGGGGGGAGGGAGCAATCAGCCCCAGCATTTT. Encoded protein: CASSLGGGSNQPQHF.

This chain joins TRBV10-3 and TRBJ2-7; 14 nucleotides align to TRBD2. The germline V gene has CDR1 ENHRY and CDR2 SYGVKD. The CDR3 extends over 18 amino acids. J was trimmed by 0 bases and V by 6 bases; bases with no gene match: 10. The CDR3 protein is CAISPGLAGGSGSYEQYF. CDR3 DNA: TGTGCCATCAGCCCCGGACTAGCGGGAGGTAGTGGCTCCTACGAGCAGTACTTC.

The rearrangement joins TRBV18 to TRBJ1-6; D call uncertain. The CDR3 runs 14 residues. V dropped 3 bases and J dropped 7 bases, with 10 bases sitting between them. Germline values: CDR1 KGHSH, CDR2 LQKENI. CDR3 protein: CASSPATVNSPLHF. DNA for the CDR3: TGTGCCAGCTCACCGGCCACAGTCAATTCACCCCTCCACTTT.

The gene calls are TRBV6-5 and TRBJ2-1, with 7 nucleotides matching TRBD1. The length of the CDR3 is 14 residues. With V trimmed by 8 bases and J by 3 bases, 7 bases remained unmatched. CDR1 is MNHEY and CDR2 is SVGAGI in the germline V gene. The CDR3 reads CASVYRGIYNEQFF. CDR3 DNA: TGTGCCAGCGTATACAGGGGTATCTACAATGAGCAGTTCTTC.

For the CDR3, the DNA is TGTGCCAGCAGCTTTACGGGAGGGATCACCGGGGAGCTGTTTTTT. Encoded protein: CASSFTGGITGELFF. This chain uses TRBV5-6 with TRBJ2-2, with TRBD2 matching over 8 bases. The CDR3 runs to 15 residues. J was trimmed by 4 bases and V by 2 bases; bases with no gene match: 4. From germline, CDR1 is SGHDT and CDR2 YYEEEE. Full variable domain (rest looked up from reference TRBV5-6 and TRBJ2-2): DAGVTQSPTHLIKTRGQQVTLRCSPKSGHDTVSWYQQALGQGPQFIFQYYEEEERQRGNFPDRFSGHQFPNYSSELNVNALLLGDSALYLCASSFTGGITGELFFGEGSRLTVL.

This rearrangement joins TRBV28 to TRBJ1-5; D might be TRBD1 (6 bases). Germline assignment: CDR1 MDHEN and CDR2 SYDVKM. CDR3 length: 12 residues. Trimming removed 5 bases at V and 12 bases at J, with 14 bases between. CDR3 in DNA: TGTGCCAGCAGTCACCTACAGGGAGTCCAGCATTTT. Encoded protein: CASSHLQGVQHF. The variable domain in full, completed from reference TRBV28 and TRBJ1-5, reads DVKVTQSSRYLVKRTGEKVFLECVQDMDHENMFWYRQDPGLGLRLIYFSYDVKMKEKGDIPEGYSVSREKKERFSLILESASTNQTSMYLCASSHLQGVQHFGDGTRLSIL.

The chain links TRBV19 to TRBJ2-4; a weak D match, TRBD1 (6 bases). Germline V gives CDR1 LNHDA, CDR2 SQIVND (reference sequence). The CDR3 covers 13 residues. Trimming cost V 5 bases and J 6 bases, with 11 bases left between them. Here the CDR3 DNA reads TGTGCCAGTAGTGAGAGGACAGTAAACATTCAGTACTTC. The encoded protein is CASSERTVNIQYF.

The rearrangement joins TRBV3-1 (or the pseudogene TRBV3-2) to TRBJ2-7; 9 bases line up with TRBD2. The CDR3 is made up of 17 amino acids. Germline V CDR1 and CDR2: LGHDT, YNNKEL (reference sequence). The junction had 13 bases not matched to a gene; V was cut back by 4 bases and J by 3 bases. The CDR3 here is CASSPRTSVGELYEQYF. The CDR3, as DNA: TGTGCCAGCAGCCCCCGGACTAGCGTCGGGGAGCTCTACGAGCAGTACTTC.

The chain is built from TRBV5-1 and TRBJ2-1; 9 bases agree with TRBD2. Germline-derived CDR1 and CDR2 are SGHRS and YFSETQ. The trim removed 4 bases at V and 3 bases at J, leaving 8 bases unmatched. The CDR3 runs 16 residues. The CDR3, as DNA: TGCGCCAGCAGCCCCAATGGACTAGCGAGCTACAATGAGCAGTTCTTC. It codes for CASSPNGLASYNEQFF.

The genes are TRBV9 and TRBJ1-4; TRBD1 agrees at 9 bases. CDR1 SGDLS and CDR2 YYNGEE come from the germline V gene. This CDR3 comprises 19 residues. V trimming: 4 bases; J trimming: 8 bases; junction bases outside the gene matches: 21. The CDR3 DNA reads TGTGCCAGCAGCCCCCATTCGGGGGGGGTGGGGACAGGGTACGAAAAACTGTTTTTT. It is translated as CASSPHSGGVGTGYEKLFF.

This sequence joins TRBV5-1 and TRBJ1-2; D perhaps matches TRBD1 (5 bases). The germline V and J ends were trimmed by 4 bases and 7 bases, with 17 bases remaining between them. This CDR3 comprises 14 residues. Per germline, CDR1 SGHRS and CDR2 YFSETQ. The CDR3 region has the DNA TGCGCCAGCAGCCCTGACACCCTAAGGGGTGGCTACACCTTC. Encoded protein: CASSPDTLRGGYTF.

This clone was picked up one time. V usage is TRBV5-1 and J usage is TRBJ2-3, with 7 bases lining up with TRBD1. The V gene's germline CDR1 is SGHRS and CDR2 YFSETQ. V dropped 4 bases and J dropped 4; count of bases not matched to a gene: 9. The CDR3 is made up of 15 amino acids. The CDR3 protein is CASSVDGQASDTQYF. The CDR3 nucleotides read TGCGCCAGCAGCGTAGACGGACAGGCGTCAGATACGCAGTATTTT.

V is TRBV5-1 and J is TRBJ2-3, with 12 bases lining up with TRBD1. The CDR3 has 15 amino acids. The germline gives CDR1 SGHRS, CDR2 YFSETQ. The trim removed 3 bases at V and 4 bases at J, leaving 3 bases unmatched. The CDR3 bases are TGCGCCAGCAGCTCGGGACAGGGGGCGGCAGATACGCAGTATTTT. It translates to CASSSGQGAADTQYF.

The chain links TRBV19 to TRBJ1-5, with TRBD1 identical over 7 bases. CDR1 is LNHDA, CDR2 SQIVND, per germline (reference sequence). V was pared by 5 bases and J by 3 bases, with 4 bases of the junction left unmatched. The CDR3 runs 14 residues. CDR3 nucleotides: TGTGCCAGTAGTGCAGACAGGGCCAATCAGCCCCAGCATTTT. Translation gives CASSADRANQPQHF.

The chain carries TRBV18 and TRBJ1-1, with D possibly being TRBD1 (6 bases). The V end lost 2 bases, the J end lost 0 bases, and 16 bases lay between the germline ends. The CDR3 is made up of 17 amino acids. In germline, CDR1 is KGHSH, CDR2 LQKENI. For the CDR3, the DNA is TGTGCCAGCTCACCAGGCCCGGGGCACAGGGTGAACACTGAAGCTTTCTTT. It codes for CASSPGPGHRVNTEAFF. The full variable domain, completed using reference TRBV18 and TRBJ1-1, is NAGVMQNPRHLVRRRGQEARLRCSPMKGHSHVYWYRQLPEEGLKFMVYLQKENIIDESGMPKERFSAEFPKEGPSILRIQQVVRGDSAAYFCASSPGPGHRVNTEAFFGQGTRLTVV.

This sequence joins TRBV12-3 or TRBV12-4 and TRBJ1-2, with D perhaps matching TRBD1 (5 bases). Trimming removed 6 bases at V and 8 bases at J, with 16 bases between. The CDR3 covers 13 residues. The CDR3, as DNA: TGTGCCAGCAGCCACGGGGGGGTTCTGGGCTACACCTTC. It yields the protein CASSHGGVLGYTF.

The chain employs TRBV18 and TRBJ1-2; a weak D match, TRBD1 (5 bases). The V and J ends lost 2 bases and 2 bases respectively, with 12 bases between them. The V gene's germline CDR1 is KGHSH and CDR2 LQKENI. The CDR3 consists of 15 residues. CDR3 sequence: CASSPLEGTNYGYTF. The CDR3 DNA sequence: TGTGCCAGCTCACCATTGGAGGGGACGAACTATGGCTACACCTTC.